This note documents a single T cell receptor (beta chain) sequence. This CDR3 is 15 amino acids long. J was trimmed by 3 bases and V by 4 bases; bases with no gene match: 8. The germline V gene has CDR1 SGHRS and CDR2 YFSETQ. The data stem from a study of control samples from healthy donors and cancer patients. Sequencing was performed with immunoSEQ multiplex PCR; in TCRdb, only in-frame clones are kept and a portion is missing. The sample lists 70,000 to 85,000 clones, 91% occurring once. The chain recombines TRBV5-1 with TRBJ2-7; TRBD1 aligns across 9 bases. This receptor was obtained from a middle-aged man in good health. Material for sequencing was blood. The CDR3 nucleotides read TGCGCCAGCAGCCACACAGGGGGCTCAAACTACGAGCAGTACTTC. Its translation is CASSHTGGSNYEQYF.